This passage covers 3 T cell receptor beta chains from one sample sequenced in a study of T cell clonality in common variable immunodeficiency. Method: immunoSEQ multiplex PCR; TCRdb's copy keeps in-frame clones and lacks some. The data show about 33,000 clones, with none appearing a single time. Input material: peripheral blood mononuclear cells. The receptor set was obtained from a person between 18 and 75 years old in good health.

The table lists this clone with many counts. Coverage ceases 3 residues before the CDR3 finishes, and the germline J gene fills in the end. J is TRBJ2-7 and V is TRBV5-1; TRBD1 might be the D (5 bases). V shed 1 base and J shed 2 bases, with 22 bases lying between them. CDR1 is SGHRS, CDR2 YFSETQ, per germline. The CDR3 has 18 amino acids. The CDR3 sequence: CASSLLRDGSIGAYEQYF. Partial CDR3 DNA: TGCGCCAGCAGCTTGTTAAGGGATGGCTCAATAGGGGCCTACGAG.

This clone appeared many times. The CDR3 here is CASSLAQNNSPLHF. The sequenced CDR3 bases are TGTGCCAGCAGCTTGGCACAGAATAATTCACCC. The rearrangement links TRBV5-4 to TRBJ1-6; D remains unclear. The read gets to within 3 residues of the CDR3 end, and the germline J gene fills in the rest. The CDR3 is 14 amino acids. Germline-derived CDR1 and CDR2 are SGHNT and YYREEE (reference sequence). Trimming left V 0 bases short and J 5 bases short, with 6 bases between.

This clone was counted many times. The read terminates 3 residues before the CDR3 end, so the remaining end is supplied by the germline J gene. The V and J genes are TRBV13 and TRBJ2-1; 15 nucleotides match TRBD2. This CDR3 region has 20 residues. The trim removed 4 bases at V and 5 bases at J, leaving 15 bases unmatched. Germline values: CDR1 PRHDT, CDR2 FYEKMQ (reference sequence). CDR3 loop: CASSSGLAGGATGRDNEQFF. Incomplete CDR3 DNA: TGTGCCAGCAGCTCCGGACTAGCGGGAGGGGCGACGGGACGGGACAATGAG.